These 8 T cell receptor beta chains share one sample of origin, sequenced in a study of response to subunit inactivated influenza vaccine. TCRdb reprocessed the RT-PCR reads with MiXCR, giving one entry per CDR3 protein. The sample has around 480,000 distinct CDR3 sequences, approximately 15% seen once. Sample: CD4+ T cells sorted from PBMCs, taken 23 to 25 months after vaccination. The receptors were sampled from a man aged 50-75 years who received an inactivated influenza vaccine.

This clonotype was recorded at least ten times. V gene TRBV6-1 combines with J gene TRBJ2-1; 11 nucleotides match TRBD2. From germline, CDR1 is MNHNS and CDR2 SASEGT. This CDR3 has 17 amino acids. Trimming cost V 5 bases and J 3 bases; bases outside gene matches: 9. The CDR3 region is CASSPAASGRHYNEQFF. The CDR3 DNA follows: TGTGCCAGCAGTCCAGCGGCTAGCGGGAGGCACTACAATGAGCAGTTCTTC.

The chain couples TRBV20-1 to TRBJ1-4; 8 bases match TRBD1. This CDR3 spans 14 amino acids. Germline CDR1 DFQATT, CDR2 SNEGSKA (reference sequence). The J segment lost 4 bases and the V segment lost 2 bases, leaving 3 bases of the junction unmatched. The chain's CDR3 is CSARRDRINEKLFF. The CDR3, as DNA: TGCAGTGCTAGAAGGGACAGGATTAATGAAAAACTGTTTTTT.

The CDR3 spells CASSKGTTNTGELFF. Written as DNA, the CDR3 is TGTGCCAGTAGTAAAGGGACAACGAACACCGGGGAGCTGTTTTTT. The chain has TRBV19 and TRBJ2-2, with D possibly matching TRBD1 (6 bases). The germline V gene encodes CDR1 LNHDA and CDR2 SQIVND (reference sequence). CDR3 length: 15 residues. Deletions cut 4 bases from V and 0 bases from J, with 9 bases between.

The chain employs TRBV20-1 and TRBJ2-1; D remains ambiguous. Between the trimmed V and J ends, which lost 5 bases and 2 bases, there was a span of 10 bases. The germline V gene encodes CDR1 DFQATT and CDR2 SNEGSKA (reference sequence). CDR3 length: 13 amino acids. The CDR3 sequence is CSAAPRAYNEQFF. The CDR3 bases are TGCAGTGCTGCCCCTAGAGCCTACAATGAGCAGTTCTTC.

This sequence joins TRBV20-1 and TRBJ2-3, with 16 bases that match TRBD2. V trimming: 5 bases; J trimming: 8 bases; junction bases outside the gene matches: 4. The CDR3 contains 14 residues. Germline V gives CDR1 DFQATT, CDR2 SNEGSKA (reference sequence). The CDR3 sequence is CSAGTSGGAGTQYF. The CDR3 coding sequence is TGCAGTGCTGGGACTAGCGGGGGGGCCGGTACGCAGTATTTT.

The chain recombines TRBV29-1 with TRBJ1-1; TRBD1 aligns across 11 bases. Germline assignment: CDR1 SQVTM and CDR2 ANQGSEA. V trimming: 4 bases; J trimming: 7 bases; junction bases outside the gene matches: 8. The CDR3 is 14 amino acids. The CDR3 coding sequence is TGCAGCGTTGGCCCGGGACAGGGGGTGAATGAAGCTTTCTTT. This translates into CSVGPGQGVNEAFF.

The genes are TRBV20-1 and TRBJ2-3; 12 nucleotides line up with TRBD2. This CDR3 has 16 residues. Looked up from germline, CDR1 is DFQATT and CDR2 is SNEGSKA (reference sequence). V gave up 4 bases and J gave up 2 bases; unmatched junction bases: 7. CDR3 nucleotides: TGCAGTGCTACCCCGTGGACTAGCGGGAACACAGATACGCAGTATTTT. It codes for CSATPWTSGNTDTQYF.

This clonotype was counted between two and nine times. The chain combines TRBV5-5 with TRBJ2-7; possibly TRBD2 for D (5 bases). Germline V gene lookup returns CDR1 SGHKS and CDR2 YYEKEE (reference sequence). The CDR3 runs 12 residues. The V end lost 5 bases, the J end lost 6 bases, and 12 bases lay between the germline ends. CDR3 loop: CASSPGISEQYF. CDR3 in DNA: TGTGCCAGCAGTCCCGGGATATCCGAGCAGTACTTC.